This T cell receptor (beta chain) was obtained from a study of blood T cell repertoires in COVID-19. Study details: T cells, B-cell-depleted T cells, or PBMCs supplied cDNA or gDNA.

Clones were read by immunoSEQ multiplex PCR, and TCRdb kept only the in-frame ones, dropping some. The table lists 250,000 to 350,000 clones, approximately 90% of them singletons, with 2% to 3% in the top ten. Across about two dozen US areas, participants ranged in age from roughly 18 to 95 years. This clone was seen once. The sequence was collected from a woman aged 18-29 years who had recovered from COVID-19. Sequencing was performed on PBMCs or T cells enriched from blood (not recorded which).

The CDR3 is CASSLVVLVGETQYF. In nucleotides, the CDR3 is TGTGCCAGCAGCTTAGTGGTACTAGTTGGGGAGACCCAGTACTTC. The chain is built from TRBV7-2 and TRBJ2-5; TRBD2 might be the D (5 bases). Germline CDR1 is SGHTA and CDR2 is FQGNSA. Trimming cost V 1 base and J 5 bases, with 14 bases left between them. CDR3 length: 15 amino acids.